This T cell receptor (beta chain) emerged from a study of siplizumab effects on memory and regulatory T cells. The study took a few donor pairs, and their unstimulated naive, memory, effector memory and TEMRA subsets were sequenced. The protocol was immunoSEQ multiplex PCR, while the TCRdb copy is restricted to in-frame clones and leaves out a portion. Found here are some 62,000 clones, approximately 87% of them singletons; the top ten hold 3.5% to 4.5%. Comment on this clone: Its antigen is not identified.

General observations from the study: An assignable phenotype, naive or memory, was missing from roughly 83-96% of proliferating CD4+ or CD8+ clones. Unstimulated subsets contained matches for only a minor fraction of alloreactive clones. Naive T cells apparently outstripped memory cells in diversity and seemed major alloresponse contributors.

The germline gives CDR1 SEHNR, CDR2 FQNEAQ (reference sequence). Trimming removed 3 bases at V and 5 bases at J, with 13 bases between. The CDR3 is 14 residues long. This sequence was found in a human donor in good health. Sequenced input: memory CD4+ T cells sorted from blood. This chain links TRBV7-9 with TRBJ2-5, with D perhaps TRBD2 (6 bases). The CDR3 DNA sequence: TGTGCCAGCAGCTTTCAGGCGGGGACGGAGACCCAGTACTTC. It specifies CASSFQAGTETQYF.